This T cell receptor beta chain was sequenced in a study of blood T cell repertoires in COVID-19. The method was immunoSEQ multiplex PCR; TCRdb's version includes in-frame clones alone and lacks a portion of them. In the table there are about 280,000 clones, about 90% of which are singletons. Germline loops: CDR1 SQVTM, CDR2 ANQGSEA. Trimming pared 6 bases from V and 10 bases from J, leaving 10 bases between. The CDR3 runs 10 residues. The TCR originated in a woman in her 30s who had recovered from COVID-19. The specimen sequenced was peripheral blood. V and J are TRBV29-1 and TRBJ2-1; TRBD1 is a possible D gene (5 bases). The CDR3 DNA reads as TGCAGCGTCGTGGGGCCCGAGCAGTTCTTC. It codes for CSVVGPEQFF.